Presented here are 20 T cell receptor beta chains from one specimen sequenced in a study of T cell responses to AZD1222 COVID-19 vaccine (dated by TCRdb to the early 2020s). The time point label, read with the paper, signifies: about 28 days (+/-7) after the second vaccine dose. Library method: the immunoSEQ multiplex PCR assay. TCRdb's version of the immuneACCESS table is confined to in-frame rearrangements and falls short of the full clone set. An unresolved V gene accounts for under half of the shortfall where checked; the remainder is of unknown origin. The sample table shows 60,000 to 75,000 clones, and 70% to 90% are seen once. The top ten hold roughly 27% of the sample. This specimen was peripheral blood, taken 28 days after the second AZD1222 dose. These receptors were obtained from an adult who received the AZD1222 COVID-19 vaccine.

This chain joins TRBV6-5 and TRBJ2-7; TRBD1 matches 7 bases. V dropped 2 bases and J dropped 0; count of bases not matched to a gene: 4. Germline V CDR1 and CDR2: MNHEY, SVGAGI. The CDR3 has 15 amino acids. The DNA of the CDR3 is TGTGCCAGCAGTTACGACAGGGTCGGCTCCTACGAGCAGTACTTC. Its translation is CASSYDRVGSYEQYF.

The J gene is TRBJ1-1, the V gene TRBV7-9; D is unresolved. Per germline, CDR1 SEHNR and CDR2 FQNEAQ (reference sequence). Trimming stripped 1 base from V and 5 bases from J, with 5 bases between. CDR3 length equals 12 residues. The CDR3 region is CASSLGRTEAFF. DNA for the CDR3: TGTGCCAGCAGCTTAGGGAGAACTGAAGCTTTCTTT.

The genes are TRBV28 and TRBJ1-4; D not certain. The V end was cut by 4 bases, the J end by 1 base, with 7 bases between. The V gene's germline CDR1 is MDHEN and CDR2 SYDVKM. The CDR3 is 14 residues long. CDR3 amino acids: CASSSGRTNEKLFF. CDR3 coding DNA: TGTGCCAGCAGTTCGGGTCGAACTAATGAAAAACTGTTTTTT.

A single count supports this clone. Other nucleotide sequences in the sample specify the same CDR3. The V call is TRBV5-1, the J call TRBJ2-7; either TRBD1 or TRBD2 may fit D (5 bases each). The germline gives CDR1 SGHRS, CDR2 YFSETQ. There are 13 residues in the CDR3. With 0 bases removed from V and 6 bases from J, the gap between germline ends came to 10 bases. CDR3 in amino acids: CASSLEGPLEQYF. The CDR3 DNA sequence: TGCGCCAGCAGCTTGGAGGGACCCCTCGAGCAGTACTTC.

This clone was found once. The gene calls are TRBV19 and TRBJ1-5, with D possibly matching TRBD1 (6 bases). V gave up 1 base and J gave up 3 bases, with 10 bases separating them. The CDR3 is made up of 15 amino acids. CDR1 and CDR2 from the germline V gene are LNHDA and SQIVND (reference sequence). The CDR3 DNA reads TGTGCCAGTAGTATAGTAAGGGGGAACAATCAGCCCCAGCATTTT. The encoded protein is CASSIVRGNNQPQHF.

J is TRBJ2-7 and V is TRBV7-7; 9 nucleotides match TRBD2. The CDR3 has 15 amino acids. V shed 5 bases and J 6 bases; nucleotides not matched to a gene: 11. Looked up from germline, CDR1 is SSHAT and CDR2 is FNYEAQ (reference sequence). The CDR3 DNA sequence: TGTGCCAGCAGCCGACTACTAGCGGGTTGCGGCGAGCAGTACTTC. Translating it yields CASSRLLAGCGEQYF.

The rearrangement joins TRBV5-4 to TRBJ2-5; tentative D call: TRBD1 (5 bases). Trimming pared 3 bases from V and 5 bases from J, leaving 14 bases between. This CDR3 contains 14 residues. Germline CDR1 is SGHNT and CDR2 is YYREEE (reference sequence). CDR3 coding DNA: TGTGCCAGCAGCTCGACTGGGGCTGGGGAGACCCAGTACTTC. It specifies CASSSTGAGETQYF.

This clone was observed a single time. This CDR3 is CASSFGKNTEAFF. The CDR3, as DNA: TGTGCCAGCAGCTTTGGCAAGAACACTGAAGCTTTCTTT. The chain has TRBV7-2 and TRBJ1-1; D gene uncertain. The V end was cut by 3 bases, the J end by 1 base, with 6 bases between. The CDR3 covers 13 residues. Germline assignment: CDR1 SGHTA and CDR2 FQGNSA.

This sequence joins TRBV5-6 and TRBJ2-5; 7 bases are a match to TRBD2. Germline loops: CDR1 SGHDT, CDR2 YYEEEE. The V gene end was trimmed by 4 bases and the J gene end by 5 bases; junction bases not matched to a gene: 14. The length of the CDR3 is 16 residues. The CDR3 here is CASSRMGRAGVETQYF. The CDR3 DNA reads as TGTGCCAGCAGCCGGATGGGCAGGGCGGGAGTGGAGACCCAGTACTTC.

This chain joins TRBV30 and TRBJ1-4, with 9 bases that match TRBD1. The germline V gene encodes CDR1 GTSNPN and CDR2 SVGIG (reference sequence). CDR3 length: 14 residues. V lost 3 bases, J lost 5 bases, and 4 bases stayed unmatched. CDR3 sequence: CAWRYTGGNEKLFF. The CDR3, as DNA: TGTGCCTGGAGATACACAGGGGGCAATGAAAAACTGTTTTTT.

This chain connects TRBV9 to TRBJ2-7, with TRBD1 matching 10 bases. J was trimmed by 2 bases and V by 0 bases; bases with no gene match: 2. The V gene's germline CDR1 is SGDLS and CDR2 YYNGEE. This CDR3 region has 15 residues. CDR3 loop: CASSVGQGAAYEQYF. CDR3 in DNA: TGTGCCAGCAGCGTAGGACAGGGGGCGGCCTACGAGCAGTACTTC.

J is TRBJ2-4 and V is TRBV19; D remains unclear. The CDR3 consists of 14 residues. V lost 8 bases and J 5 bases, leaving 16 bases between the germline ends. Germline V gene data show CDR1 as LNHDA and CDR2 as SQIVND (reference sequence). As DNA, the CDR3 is TGTGCCAGTGCACGGTGGGCGGAAGAAAACATTCAGTACTTC. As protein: CASARWAEENIQYF.

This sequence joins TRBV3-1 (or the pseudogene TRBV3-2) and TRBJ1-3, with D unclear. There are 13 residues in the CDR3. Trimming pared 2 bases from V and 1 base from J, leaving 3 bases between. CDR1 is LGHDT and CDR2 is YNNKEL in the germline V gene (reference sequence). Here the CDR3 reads CASSQSSGNTIYF. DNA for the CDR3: TGTGCCAGCAGCCAATCGTCTGGAAACACCATATATTTT.

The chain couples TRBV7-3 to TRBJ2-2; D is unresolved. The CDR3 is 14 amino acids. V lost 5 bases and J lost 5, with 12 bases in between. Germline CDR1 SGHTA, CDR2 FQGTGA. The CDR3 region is CASSPRTETGELFF. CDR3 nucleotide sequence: TGTGCCAGCAGCCCCCGGACCGAAACCGGGGAGCTGTTTTTT.

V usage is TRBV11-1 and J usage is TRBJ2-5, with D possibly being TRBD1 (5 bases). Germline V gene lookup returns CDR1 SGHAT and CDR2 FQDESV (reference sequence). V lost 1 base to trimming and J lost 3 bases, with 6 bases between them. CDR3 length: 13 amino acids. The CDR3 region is CASSLDRKETQYF. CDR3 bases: TGTGCCAGCAGCTTAGACAGGAAAGAGACCCAGTACTTC.

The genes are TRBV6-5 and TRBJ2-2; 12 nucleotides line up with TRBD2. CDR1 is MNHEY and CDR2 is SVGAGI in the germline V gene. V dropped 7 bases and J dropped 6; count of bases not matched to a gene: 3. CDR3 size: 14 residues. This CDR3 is CASKGLAGAGELFF. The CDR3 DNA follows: TGTGCCAGCAAGGGACTAGCGGGCGCCGGGGAGCTGTTTTTT.

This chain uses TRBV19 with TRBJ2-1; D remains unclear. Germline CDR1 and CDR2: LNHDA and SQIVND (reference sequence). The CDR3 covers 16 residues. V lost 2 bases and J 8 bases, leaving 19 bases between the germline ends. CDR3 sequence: CASSIIIATARDEQFF. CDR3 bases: TGTGCCAGTAGTATAATAATAGCAACCGCGCGAGATGAGCAGTTCTTC.

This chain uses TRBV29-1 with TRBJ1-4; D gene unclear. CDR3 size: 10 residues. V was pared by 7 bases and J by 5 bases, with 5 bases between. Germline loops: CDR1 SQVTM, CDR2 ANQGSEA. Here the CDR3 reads CSDLNEKLFF. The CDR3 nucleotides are TGCAGCGATCTCAATGAAAAACTGTTTTTT. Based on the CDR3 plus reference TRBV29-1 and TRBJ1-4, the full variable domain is SAVISQKPSRDICQRGTSLTIQCQVDSQVTMMFWYRQQPGQSLTLIATANQGSEATYESGFVIDKFPISRPNLTFSTLTVSNMSPEDSSIYLCSDLNEKLFFGSGTQLSVL.

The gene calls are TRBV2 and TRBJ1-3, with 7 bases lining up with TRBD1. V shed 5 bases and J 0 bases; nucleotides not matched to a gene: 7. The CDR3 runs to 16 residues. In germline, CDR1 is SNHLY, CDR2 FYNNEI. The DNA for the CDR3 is TGTGCCAGCAGTAGGGACAGCCCTGACTCTGGAAACACCATATATTTT. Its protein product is CASSRDSPDSGNTIYF.

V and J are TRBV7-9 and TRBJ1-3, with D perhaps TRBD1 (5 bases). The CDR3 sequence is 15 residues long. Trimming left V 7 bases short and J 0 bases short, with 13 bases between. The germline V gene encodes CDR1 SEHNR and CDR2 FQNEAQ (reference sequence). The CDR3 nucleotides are TGTGCCAGCAACTGGGGGGGTAGCTCTGGAAACACCATATATTTT. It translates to CASNWGGSSGNTIYF. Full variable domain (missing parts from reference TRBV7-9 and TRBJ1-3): DTGVSQNPRHKITKRGQNVTFRCDPISEHNRLYWYRQTLGQGPEFLTYFQNEAQLEKSRLLSDRFSAERPKGSFSTLEIQRTEQGDSAMYLCASNWGGSSGNTIYFGEGSWLTVV.